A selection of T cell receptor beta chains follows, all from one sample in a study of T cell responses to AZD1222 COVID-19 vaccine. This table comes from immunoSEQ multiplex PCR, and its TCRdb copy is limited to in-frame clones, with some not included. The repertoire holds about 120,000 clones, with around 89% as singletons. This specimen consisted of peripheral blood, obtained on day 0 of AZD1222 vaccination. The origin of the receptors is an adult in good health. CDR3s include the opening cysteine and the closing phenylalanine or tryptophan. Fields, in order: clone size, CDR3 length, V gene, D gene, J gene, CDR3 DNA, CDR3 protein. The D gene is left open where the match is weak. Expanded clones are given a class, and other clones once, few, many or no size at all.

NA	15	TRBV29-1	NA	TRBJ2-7	TGCAGCGTTGTTTTTAGTCGGGGCAGGGACTACGAGCAGTACTTC	CSVVFSRGRDYEQYF
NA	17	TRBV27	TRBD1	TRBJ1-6	TGTGCCAGCAGCCTCGTAGGGGGCTACTCCTATAATTCACCCCTCCACTTT	CASSLVGGYSYNSPLHF
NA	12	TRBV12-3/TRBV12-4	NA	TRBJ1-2	TGTGCCAGCAGTTTTTTATACTATGGCTACACCTTC	CASSFLYYGYTF
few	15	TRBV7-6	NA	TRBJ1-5	TGTGCCAGCAGCTTAGGTCCACAGCAGGATCAGCCCCAGCATTTT	CASSLGPQQDQPQHF
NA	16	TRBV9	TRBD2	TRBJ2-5	TGTGCCAGCAGCCCGCGGACTAGCGGGGGGCTAGAGACCCAGTACTTC	CASSPRTSGGLETQYF
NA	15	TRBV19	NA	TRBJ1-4	TGTGCCAGTAGTGTCTCCCGGCGGGCGCATGAAAAACTGTTTTTT	CASSVSRRAHEKLFF
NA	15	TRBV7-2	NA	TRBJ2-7	TGTGCCAGCAGCCCCTCAGGGCTTATTACCTACGAGCAGTACTTC	CASSPSGLITYEQYF
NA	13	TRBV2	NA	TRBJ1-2	TGTGCCAGCAAGGTGGAGGGGGGCTATGGCTACACCTTC	CASKVEGGYGYTF
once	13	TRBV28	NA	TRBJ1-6	TGTGCCAGCAGTTTGCTGACAGGTGGGACCCTCCACTTT	CASSLLTGGTLHF
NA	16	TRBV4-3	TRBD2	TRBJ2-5	TGCGCCAGCAGCCAAGAAACTAGCGGGGGGGAAGAGACCCAGTACTTC	CASSQETSGGEETQYF
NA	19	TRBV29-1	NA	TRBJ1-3	TGCAGCGTTGGTAGGGGTTGGGACCCGATGATTACTCTACGGAACACCATATATTTT	CSVGRGWDPMITLRNTIYF
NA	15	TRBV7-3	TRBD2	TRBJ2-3	TGTGCCAGCAGCTTCGAAGCGGGGAACACAGATACGCAGTATTTT	CASSFEAGNTDTQYF
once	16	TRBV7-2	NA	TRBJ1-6	TGTGCCAGCAGCCAAGACACCCGACAGGTCAATTCACCCCTCCACTTT	CASSQDTRQVNSPLHF
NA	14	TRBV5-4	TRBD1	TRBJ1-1	TGTGCCAGCAGCCCGGGACAGGCCGAGGTTGAAGCTTTCTTT	CASSPGQAEVEAFF
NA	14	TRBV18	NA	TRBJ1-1	TGTGCCAGCTCACCACCTAACGGAGGGAATGAAGCTTTCTTT	CASSPPNGGNEAFF
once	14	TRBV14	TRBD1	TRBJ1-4	TGTGCCAGCAGACCGACAGGGAAAGATGAAAAACTGTTTTTT	CASRPTGKDEKLFF
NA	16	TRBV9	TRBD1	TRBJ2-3	TGTGCCAGCAGCGTAGAGGGGGCGCGAGGCACAGATACGCAGTATTTT	CASSVEGARGTDTQYF
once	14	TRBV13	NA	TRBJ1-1	TGTGCCAGCAGCCGATGGGCAGTTAACACTGAAGCTTTCTTT	CASSRWAVNTEAFF
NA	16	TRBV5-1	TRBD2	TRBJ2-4	TGCGCCAGCAGCTTTACTAGCGGGGGGGCCAAAAACATTCAGTACTTC	CASSFTSGGAKNIQYF
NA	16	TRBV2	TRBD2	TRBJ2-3	TGTGCCAGCAGTGTCGTTAGCGGGGGCGGCACAGATACGCAGTATTTT	CASSVVSGGGTDTQYF
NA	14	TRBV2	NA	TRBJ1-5	TGTGCCAGCAGCGGCGATGGCGGCAATCAGCCCCAGCATTTT	CASSGDGGNQPQHF
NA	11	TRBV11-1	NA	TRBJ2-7	TGTGCCAGCAGCTTAGGGGTCGAGCAGTACTTC	CASSLGVEQYF
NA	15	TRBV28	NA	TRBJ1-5	TGTGCCAGCAGTTTTGGTTCTGGGGGCAATCAGCCCCAGCATTTT	CASSFGSGGNQPQHF
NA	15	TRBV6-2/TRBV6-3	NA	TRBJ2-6	TGTGCCAGCAGTTACGGACAATCCCCCGGGGACGTCCTGACTTTC	CASSYGQSPGDVLTF
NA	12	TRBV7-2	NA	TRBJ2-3	TGTGCCAGCAGCTTAGCAGTGGATACGCAGTATTTT	CASSLAVDTQYF
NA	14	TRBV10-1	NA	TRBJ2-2	TGCGCCAGCCGGGACTCTCTCTACACCGGGGAGCTGTTTTTT	CASRDSLYTGELFF
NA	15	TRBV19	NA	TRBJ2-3	TGTGCCAGTAGTATATGGGGGACGGGCACAGATACGCAGTATTTT	CASSIWGTGTDTQYF
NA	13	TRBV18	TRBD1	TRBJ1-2	TGTGCCAGCTCACCCAGGACAGGGGATGGCTACACCTTC	CASSPRTGDGYTF
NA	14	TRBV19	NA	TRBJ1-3	TGTGCCAGTAGTGTTGACAGCGCTGGAAACACCATATATTTT	CASSVDSAGNTIYF
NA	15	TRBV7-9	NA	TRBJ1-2	TGTGCCAGCAGCTTAGCGGGGACTGCTGCGGGAGGCTACACCTTC	CASSLAGTAAGGYTF
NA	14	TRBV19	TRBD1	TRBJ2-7	TGTGCCACCCTTACCGGGACAGGGGGCTACGAGCAGTACTTC	CATLTGTGGYEQYF
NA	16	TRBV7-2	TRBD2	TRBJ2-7	TGTGCCAGCAGCTTAGTGGCTAGCGGGGGGAAGTACGAGCAGTACTTC	CASSLVASGGKYEQYF
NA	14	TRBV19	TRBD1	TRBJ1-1	TGTGCCAGTAGTATAGGATCAGGGGGCTCTGAAGCTTTCTTT	CASSIGSGGSEAFF
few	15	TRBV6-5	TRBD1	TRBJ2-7	TGTGCCAGCAGAGGGACGGGACAGGGCCCCTACGAGCAGTACTTC	CASRGTGQGPYEQYF
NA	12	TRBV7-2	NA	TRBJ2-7	TGTGCCAGCAGCTGGACGGCCGAGGAGCAGTACTTC	CASSWTAEEQYF
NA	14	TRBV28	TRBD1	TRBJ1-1	TGTGCCAGCAGTTTATCAGGGGGTCAGCCTGAAGCTTTCTTT	CASSLSGGQPEAFF
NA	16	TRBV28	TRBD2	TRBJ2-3	TGTGCCAGCAGTTCCGGCTACTTAGCGGGGAGGGATACGCAGTATTTT	CASSSGYLAGRDTQYF
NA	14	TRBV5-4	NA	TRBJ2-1	TGTGCCAGCAGCAAAAGGGACGGTGGGTATGAGCAGTTCTTC	CASSKRDGGYEQFF
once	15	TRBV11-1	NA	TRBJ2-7	TGTGCCAGCAGCGTCTTCCCGGGACTTTCCTACGAGCAGTACTTC	CASSVFPGLSYEQYF
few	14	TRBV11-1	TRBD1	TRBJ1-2	TGTGCCAGCAGCTTGGGACAGGGGGCATATGGCTACACCTTC	CASSLGQGAYGYTF
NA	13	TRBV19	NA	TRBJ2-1	TGTGCCAGTAGTATGGGGCTCTACAATGAGCAGTTCTTC	CASSMGLYNEQFF